What follows describes a single T cell receptor beta chain. Its specificity is unknown. Per germline, CDR1 SEHNR and CDR2 FQNEAQ (reference sequence). V gave up 2 bases and J gave up 6 bases; unmatched junction bases: 19. The CDR3 has 18 residues. At a deep level, the assay was run. Generated by immunoSEQ multiplex PCR, the TCRdb table keeps only in-frame clones and is missing some. The sample carries 2 million to 2.5 million clones, over 90% recorded once. The entry originates in a study of shared clonotypes between healthy human individuals. Findings and caveats of the study: Relative to their counterparts shared across all four donors, non-shared clonotypes exhibited diminished generation probabilities. A handful of donors had around 5% of their naive CD4 clonotypes in common. Naive subsets, compared against memory subsets, generally had larger estimated richness values.

Material for sequencing was naive CD4+ T cells from PBMCs. Subset defined: CD45RA+ positively selected. This sequence was found in a man aged 18 to 29 in good health. Some clones in this sample may be carry-over from other donors' samples. The chain carries TRBV7-9 and TRBJ2-7; 7 nucleotides line up with TRBD2. The CDR3 nucleotides read TGTGCCAGCAGCTTATCGGTTACGTGGCTAGCGGTCTCCCTCGAGCAGTACTTC. As protein: CASSLSVTWLAVSLEQYF.